The 22 T cell receptor beta chains below come from one sample, sequenced in a study of identical twins. TCRdb analysed the 5' RACE reads with MiXCR anew, one entry per CDR3 protein. The repertoire has 200,000 to 250,000 distinct CDR3 sequences, more than 9.5% of them found once; the top ten carry about 4%. The same data also went into a second study, on yellow fever vaccine responses in identical twins.

The source material was memory (CD45RO+) T cells sorted from blood. These receptors all stem from a woman under 30 in good health.

This clonotype was seen a few times. The V gene is TRBV6-2 or TRBV6-3, the J gene TRBJ2-3, with 12 bases fitting TRBD2. Germline V gene data show CDR1 as MNHEY and CDR2 as SVGEGT. The CDR3 has 17 residues. Losses at the gene ends were 10 bases for V and 2 bases for J; bases not matched to a gene: 13. This chain's CDR3 is CATGTSGPQFLTDTQYF. In DNA, the CDR3 is TGTGCCACCGGGACTAGCGGGCCTCAGTTCCTCACAGATACGCAGTATTTT.

This clonotype was seen a few times. The chain is built from TRBV15 and TRBJ1-6, with unresolved D. Germline CDR1 and CDR2: LNHNV and YYDKDF (reference sequence). V shed 0 bases and J shed 7 bases, with 10 bases lying between them. The CDR3 contains 15 residues. CDR3: CATSREGGGNSPLHF. In nucleotides, the CDR3 is TGTGCCACCAGCAGAGAAGGCGGAGGGAATTCACCCCTCCACTTT.

This clonotype has only a few counts. The chain uses TRBV5-1 and TRBJ2-7; 11 positions match TRBD2. Germline V gene data show CDR1 as SGHRS and CDR2 as YFSETQ. The CDR3 is 15 residues long. Trimming cost V 2 bases and J 2 bases; bases outside gene matches: 3. DNA for the CDR3: TGCGCCAGCAGCTTCGAGACTAGCGGGGCCTACGAGCAGTACTTC. Its protein is CASSFETSGAYEQYF. The full variable domain, completed using reference TRBV5-1 and TRBJ2-7, is KAGVTQTPRYLIKTRGQQVTLSCSPISGHRSVSWYQQTPGQGLQFLFEYFSETQRNKGNFPGRFSGRQFSNSRSEMNVSTLELGDSALYLCASSFETSGAYEQYFGPGTRLTVT.

This clonotype was found a few times. This chain joins TRBV29-1 and TRBJ2-7; 7 bases fit TRBD2. With 6 bases clipped from V and 6 bases from J, the junction kept 11 bases outside the gene matches. The germline V gene has CDR1 SQVTM and CDR2 ANQGSEA. The CDR3 extends over 13 amino acids. The CDR3 is CSVREGTSSEQYF. The CDR3 region has the DNA TGCAGCGTGAGGGAGGGAACGAGCTCCGAGCAGTACTTC.

The CDR3 nucleotides read TGTGCCAGCAGCCAAGGCCGGGAAGGTACGCAGTATTTT. Amino acids: CASSQGREGTQYF. The chain links TRBV3-1 to TRBJ2-3; possibly TRBD2 for D (5 bases). Germline values: CDR1 LGHDT, CDR2 YNNKEL (reference sequence). V lost 1 base to trimming and J lost 8 bases, with 10 bases between them. This CDR3 has 13 amino acids.

At least ten counts were recorded for this clonotype. The chain links TRBV6-2 or TRBV6-3 to TRBJ1-1; tentatively, D is TRBD1 (5 bases). CDR3 size: 11 residues. Germline CDR1 and CDR2: MNHEY and SVGEGT. The germline V and J ends were trimmed by 9 bases and 5 bases, with 10 bases remaining between them. The CDR3 nucleotides read TGTGCCAGTGGGGGGATGACTGAAGCTTTCTTT. The encoded protein is CASGGMTEAFF.

The V gene is TRBV18, the J gene TRBJ2-7; no definite D call. Germline CDR1 KGHSH, CDR2 LQKENI. V lost 3 bases and J lost 5, with 11 bases in between. The CDR3 totals 13 residues. The CDR3 sequence: CASSPRLRDEQYF. CDR3 nucleotides: TGTGCCAGCTCACCGCGTCTACGGGACGAGCAGTACTTC.

The V and J genes are TRBV11-2 and TRBJ2-7, with TRBD1 matching over 8 bases. The CDR3 has 14 amino acids. Germline V CDR1 and CDR2: SGHAT, FQNNGV. The J segment lost 2 bases and the V segment lost 2 bases, leaving 2 bases of the junction unmatched. The chain's CDR3 is CASSLMGQAYEQYF. CDR3 coding DNA: TGTGCCAGCAGCTTAATGGGACAGGCCTACGAGCAGTACTTC. Full variable domain (outside the CDR3, taken from reference TRBV11-2 and TRBJ2-7): EAGVAQSPRYKIIEKRQSVAFWCNPISGHATLYWYQQILGQGPKLLIQFQNNGVVDDSQLPKDRFSAERLKGVDSTLKIQPAKLEDSAVYLCASSLMGQAYEQYFGPGTRLTVT.

This clonotype was recorded a few times. This rearrangement joins TRBV7-4 to TRBJ2-7; TRBD2 matches 16 bases. This CDR3 spans 16 amino acids. The V gene's germline CDR1 is SGHVT and CDR2 SQSDAQ. After removal of 2 bases from V and 5 bases from J, the junction contained 3 bases not matched to a gene. CDR3 nucleotide sequence: TGTGCCAGCAGCTTACCGGGACTAGCGGGAGGGCACGAGCAGTACTTC. This encodes CASSLPGLAGGHEQYF.

This chain joins TRBV20-1 and TRBJ1-5; weak D call: TRBD1 (5 bases). V lost 2 bases to trimming and J lost 2 bases, with 10 bases between them. Looked up from germline, CDR1 is DFQATT and CDR2 is SNEGSKA (reference sequence). This CDR3 comprises 14 residues. CDR3 nucleotides: TGCAGTGCTAGAATTCGAGGGGGCAATCAGCCCCAGCATTTT. Amino acids: CSARIRGGNQPQHF.

The V and J genes are TRBV5-5 and TRBJ2-1, with a possible D match to TRBD2 (5 bases). V was trimmed by 4 bases and J by 4 bases, leaving 12 bases between them. The germline CDR1 and CDR2 sequences are SGHKS and YYEKEE (reference sequence). The CDR3 extends over 14 amino acids. The CDR3 DNA follows: TGTGCCAGCAGCCTAGATGGACTTTACAATGAGCAGTTCTTC. This codes for CASSLDGLYNEQFF.

This clonotype was picked up many times. This chain links TRBV4-3 with TRBJ2-2, with D uncertain. Germline V gives CDR1 LGHNA, CDR2 YSLEER. V lost 1 base, J lost 4 bases, and 7 bases lay in between. The CDR3 extends over 14 amino acids. CDR3 bases: TGCGCCAGCAGCCAAGCGTTCAGCACCGGGGAGCTGTTTTTT. Protein: CASSQAFSTGELFF.

The V and J genes are TRBV23-1 and TRBJ2-2; unclear D gene. TRBV23-1 is an ORF; its function is uncertain. The germline V and J ends were trimmed by 7 bases and 3 bases, with 12 bases remaining between them. The CDR3 totals 14 residues. The CDR3 loop is CASNHVRDTGELFF. DNA of the CDR3: TGCGCCAGCAATCATGTACGGGACACCGGGGAGCTGTTTTTT.

The chain carries TRBV7-2 and TRBJ1-1, with TRBD1 matching over 7 bases. V dropped 0 bases and J dropped 2; count of bases not matched to a gene: 6. This CDR3 is 16 amino acids long. Germline V gene data show CDR1 as SGHTA and CDR2 as FQGNSA. CDR3 sequence reads: CASSLAGTEKNTEAFF. CDR3 DNA sequence: TGTGCCAGCAGCTTAGCCGGGACAGAAAAAAACACTGAAGCTTTCTTT.

This clonotype showed up many times. This chain connects TRBV28 to TRBJ2-4, with unresolved D. The CDR3 covers 15 residues. Deletions cut 1 base from V and 7 bases from J, with 14 bases between. CDR1 MDHEN and CDR2 SYDVKM come from the germline V gene. The CDR3: CASSLSALERNIQYF. In nucleotides, the CDR3 is TGTGCCAGCAGTTTATCTGCCTTAGAGAGGAACATTCAGTACTTC.

The rearrangement joins TRBV20-1 to TRBJ2-7, with D maybe TRBD1 (6 bases). CDR1 DFQATT and CDR2 SNEGSKA come from the germline V gene (reference sequence). The germline V and J ends were trimmed by 0 bases and 4 bases, with 19 bases remaining between them. The CDR3 loop spans 16 amino acids. The CDR3 region is CSARDQSRTASYEQYF. In DNA form, the CDR3 reads TGCAGTGCTAGAGATCAGAGTAGGACAGCTTCATACGAGCAGTACTTC.

V gene TRBV10-2 combines with J gene TRBJ1-5; no definite D call. Between the trimmed V and J ends, which lost 2 bases and 5 bases, there was a span of 10 bases. The germline CDR1 and CDR2 sequences are WSHSY and SAAADI. The CDR3 totals 14 residues. CDR3: CASSEINVDQPQHF. DNA for the CDR3: TGCGCCAGCAGTGAGATAAATGTGGATCAGCCCCAGCATTTT.

In this sample, this clonotype turned up a few times. V and J are TRBV3-1 and TRBJ2-2; 14 bases match TRBD2. This CDR3 comprises 17 residues. CDR1 and CDR2 (germline): LGHDT, YNNKEL (reference sequence). Trimming cost V 4 bases and J 1 base; bases outside gene matches: 2. The CDR3 bases are TGTGCCAGCAGCCGGACTAGCGGGGGGCGGAACACCGGGGAGCTGTTTTTT. Translating gives CASSRTSGGRNTGELFF.

Concerning this clonotype: It is likely a read error, because the conserved phenylalanine at the end of the CDR3 is missing. The chain joins TRBV3-1 to TRBJ2-1; TRBD2 agrees at 12 bases. This CDR3 comprises 16 residues. Trimming cost V 3 bases and J 7 bases; bases outside gene matches: 7. Germline CDR1 and CDR2: LGHDT and YNNKEL (reference sequence). The CDR3 sequence is CASSQTSGSKLNEQFL. The CDR3 DNA sequence: TGTGCCAGCAGCCAGACTAGCGGGAGTAAGTTGAATGAGCAGTTCCTC.

DNA for the CDR3: TGTGCCAGCAGCTGGATTGGGGGAGGGCACACCGGGGAGCTGTTTTTT. Translation gives CASSWIGGGHTGELFF. The V call is TRBV7-8, the J call TRBJ2-2; 7 bases fit TRBD2. The CDR3 covers 16 residues. Germline lookup yields CDR1 SGHVS and CDR2 FQNEAQ. The ends lost 4 bases at V and 3 bases at J; junction bases unmatched: 8.

This clonotype was counted a few times. V is TRBV23-1 and J is TRBJ2-4, with D perhaps matching TRBD2 (5 bases). TRBV23-1 is given ORF status, its function remaining uncertain. The V and J ends lost 0 bases and 0 bases respectively, with 9 bases between them. This CDR3 contains 16 residues. DNA for the CDR3: TGCGCCAGCAGTCAATCGGGCGAGGGAGCCAAAAACATTCAGTACTTC. The encoded protein is CASSQSGEGAKNIQYF.

This sequence joins TRBV7-6 and TRBJ2-3, with 12 bases that match TRBD2. J lost 2 bases, V lost 5 bases, and 8 bases had no gene match. The CDR3 is 17 amino acids. Germline V gives CDR1 SGHVS, CDR2 FNYEAQ. The CDR3 here is CASSPGLAGIFTDTQYF. CDR3 DNA: TGTGCCAGCAGCCCAGGACTAGCGGGGATTTTCACAGATACGCAGTATTTT.